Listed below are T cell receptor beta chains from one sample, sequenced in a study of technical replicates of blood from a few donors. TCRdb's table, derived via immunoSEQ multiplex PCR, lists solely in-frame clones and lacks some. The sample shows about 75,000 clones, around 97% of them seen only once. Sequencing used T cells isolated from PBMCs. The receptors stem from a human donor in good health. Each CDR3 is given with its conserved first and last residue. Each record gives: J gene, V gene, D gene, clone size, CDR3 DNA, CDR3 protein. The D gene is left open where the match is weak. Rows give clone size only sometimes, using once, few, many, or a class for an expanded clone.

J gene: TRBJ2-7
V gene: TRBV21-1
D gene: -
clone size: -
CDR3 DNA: TGTGCCAGCAGCAAAGGGCACCGCTCCTACGAGCAGTACTTC
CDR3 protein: CASSKGHRSYEQYF

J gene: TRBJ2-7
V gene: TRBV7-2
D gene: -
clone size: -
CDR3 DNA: TGTGCCAGCAGCTTAGAGCCGACCGGGGTCCTGGGAGAGCAGTACTTC
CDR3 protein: CASSLEPTGVLGEQYF

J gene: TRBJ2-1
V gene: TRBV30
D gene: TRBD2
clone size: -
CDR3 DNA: TGTGCCTGGAGTCGGGGGACTAGCGGGAGTGAGCAGTTCTTC
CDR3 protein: CAWSRGTSGSEQFF

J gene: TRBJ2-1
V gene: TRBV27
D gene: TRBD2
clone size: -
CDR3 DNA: TGTGCCAGCAGTCCGAGACTAGCGGGGGACAATGAGCAGTTCTTC
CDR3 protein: CASSPRLAGDNEQFF

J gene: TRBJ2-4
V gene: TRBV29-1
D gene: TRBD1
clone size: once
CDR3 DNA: TGCAGCGTTGCGCTGACAGGGGCCAAAAACATTCAGTACTTC
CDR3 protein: CSVALTGAKNIQYF

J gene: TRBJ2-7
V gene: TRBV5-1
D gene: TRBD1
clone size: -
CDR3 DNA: TGCGCCAGCAGCTTGCCATCAGTGGGACAGCAGACCTACGAGCAGTACTTC
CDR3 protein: CASSLPSVGQQTYEQYF

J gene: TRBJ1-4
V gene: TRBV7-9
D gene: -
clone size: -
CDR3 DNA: TGTGCCAGCAGCTTACTCGGGGATCGGGATGAAAAACTGTTTTTT
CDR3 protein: CASSLLGDRDEKLFF

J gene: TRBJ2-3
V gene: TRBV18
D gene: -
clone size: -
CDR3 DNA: TGTGCCAGCTCACTAGGGGTTTGGCGCACAGATACGCAGTATTTT
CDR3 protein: CASSLGVWRTDTQYF

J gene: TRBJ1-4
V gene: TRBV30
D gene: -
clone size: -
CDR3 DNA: TGTGCCTGGGACACGACTAATGAAAAACTGTTTTTT
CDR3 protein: CAWDTTNEKLFF

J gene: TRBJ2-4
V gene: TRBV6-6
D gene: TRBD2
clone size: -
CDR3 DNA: TGTGCCAGCATTTGGGAGGGCACTCAGTACTTC
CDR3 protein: CASIWEGTQYF

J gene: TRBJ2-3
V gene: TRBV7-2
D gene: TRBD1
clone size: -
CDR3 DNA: TGTGCCAGCAGCTTAGAGGACAGGGAACCAGATACGCAGTATTTT
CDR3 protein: CASSLEDREPDTQYF

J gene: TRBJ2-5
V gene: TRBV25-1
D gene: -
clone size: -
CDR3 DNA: TGTGCCAGCAGTGTTTTACTAGTGAAAGAGACCCAGTACTTC
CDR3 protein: CASSVLLVKETQYF

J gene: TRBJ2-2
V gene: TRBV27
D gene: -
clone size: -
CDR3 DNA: TGTGCCAGCAGTCCGGCGAACACCGGGGAGCTGTTTTTT
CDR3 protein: CASSPANTGELFF

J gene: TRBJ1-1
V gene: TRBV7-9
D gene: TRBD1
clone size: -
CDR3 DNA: TGTGCCAGCACACCACTCCGACAGGGGGGCACGGTGGACACTGAAGCTTTCTTT
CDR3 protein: CASTPLRQGGTVDTEAFF

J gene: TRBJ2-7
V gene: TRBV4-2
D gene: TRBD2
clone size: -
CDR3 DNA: TGTGCCAGCAGCCAAGATAGCGGGAGGGCAAACGAGCAGTACTTC
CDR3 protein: CASSQDSGRANEQYF

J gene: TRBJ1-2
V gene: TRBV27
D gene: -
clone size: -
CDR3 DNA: TGTGCCAGCAGTTTGATGGGCCCAAGCAATGGCTACACCTTC
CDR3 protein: CASSLMGPSNGYTF

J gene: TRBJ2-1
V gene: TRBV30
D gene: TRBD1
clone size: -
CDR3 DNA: TGTGCGGGGGACAGCGGCAATGAGCAGTTCTTC
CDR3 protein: CAGDSGNEQFF

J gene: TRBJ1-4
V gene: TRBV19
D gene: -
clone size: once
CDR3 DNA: TGTGCCAGTAGCGCGGGGGGGGTAAGATTGTTTTTT
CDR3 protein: CASSAGGVRLFF

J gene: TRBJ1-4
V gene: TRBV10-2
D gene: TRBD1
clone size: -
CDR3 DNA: TGCGCCAGCAGTCAACAGGGGCAGGAACTGTTTTTT
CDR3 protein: CASSQQGQELFF

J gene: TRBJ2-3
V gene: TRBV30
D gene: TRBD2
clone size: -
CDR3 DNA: TGTGCCTGGAGTCTAGGACTAGCGGGAGTCGCGGATACGCAGTATTTT
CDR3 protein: CAWSLGLAGVADTQYF

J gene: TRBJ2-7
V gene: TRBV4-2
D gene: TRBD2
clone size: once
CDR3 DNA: TGTGCCAGCAGCCAAGATGAAGGGGCGGGAGCTCGGGAGCAGTACTTC
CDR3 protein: CASSQDEGAGAREQYF

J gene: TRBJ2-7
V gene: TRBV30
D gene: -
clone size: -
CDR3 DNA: TGTGCCTGGAGTCAGGACAGAGCCTACGAGCAGTACTTC
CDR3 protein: CAWSQDRAYEQYF

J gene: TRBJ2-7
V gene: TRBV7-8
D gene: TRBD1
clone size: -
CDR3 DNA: TGTGCCAGCAGCCTCCGGGACAGATCCTACGAGCAGTACTTC
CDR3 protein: CASSLRDRSYEQYF

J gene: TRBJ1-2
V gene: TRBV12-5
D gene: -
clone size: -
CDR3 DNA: TGTGCTAGTGGTTTGACAGGAGGGAACTATGGCTACACCTTC
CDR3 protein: CASGLTGGNYGYTF

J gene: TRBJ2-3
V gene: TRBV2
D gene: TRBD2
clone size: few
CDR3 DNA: TGTGCCAGCAGTGAAGCGCCTCTAGCGGGGAGCACAGATACGCAGTATTTT
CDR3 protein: CASSEAPLAGSTDTQYF

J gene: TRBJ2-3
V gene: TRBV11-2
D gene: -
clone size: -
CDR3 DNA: TGTGCCAGCAGCTTAGGCCAGGGGCCCGATACGCAGTATTTT
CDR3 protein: CASSLGQGPDTQYF

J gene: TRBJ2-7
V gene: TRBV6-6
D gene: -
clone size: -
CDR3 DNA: TGTGCCAGCAGTTACACCGCCGGGGGAGAGCAGTACTTC
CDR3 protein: CASSYTAGGEQYF

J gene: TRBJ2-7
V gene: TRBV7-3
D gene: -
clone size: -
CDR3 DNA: TGTGCCAGCAGCTTAACGTTTGCAGGGGAAGCCTACGAGCAGTACTTC
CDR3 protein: CASSLTFAGEAYEQYF

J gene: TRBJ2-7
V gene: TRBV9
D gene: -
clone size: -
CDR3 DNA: TGTGCCAGCAGCGGATCAGGCTACGAGCAGTACTTC
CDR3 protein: CASSGSGYEQYF

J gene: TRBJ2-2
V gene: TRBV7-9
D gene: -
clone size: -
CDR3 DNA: TGTGCCAGCAGCTTGACAGCCACCACCGGGGAGCTGTTTTTT
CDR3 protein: CASSLTATTGELFF

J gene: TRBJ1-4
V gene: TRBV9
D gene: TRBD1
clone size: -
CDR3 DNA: TGTGCCAGCAGGACAGGGCGAGAAAAACTGTTTTTT
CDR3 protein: CASRTGREKLFF

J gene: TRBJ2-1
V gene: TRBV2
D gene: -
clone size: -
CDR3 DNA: TGTGCCAGCAGTGCTTCAGACCAGGCCTACAATGAGCAGTTCTTC
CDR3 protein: CASSASDQAYNEQFF

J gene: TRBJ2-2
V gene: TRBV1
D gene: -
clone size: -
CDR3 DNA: TGCACCAGCAGCCAAAGGACTAGCGAGACCGGGGAGCTGTTTTTT
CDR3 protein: CTSSQRTSETGELFF

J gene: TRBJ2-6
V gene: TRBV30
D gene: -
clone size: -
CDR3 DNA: TGTGCCTGGAGTGTACTGGGACTCGACTCTGGGGCCAACGTCCTGACTTTC
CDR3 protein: CAWSVLGLDSGANVLTF

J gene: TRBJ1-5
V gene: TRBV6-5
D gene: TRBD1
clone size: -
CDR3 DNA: TGTGCCAGCAGTAGACAGGGGTTCCACCAGCCCCAGCATTTT
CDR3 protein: CASSRQGFHQPQHF

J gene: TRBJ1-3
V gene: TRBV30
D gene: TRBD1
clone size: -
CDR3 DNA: TGTGCCTGGGGACAGGGGAGAAACACCATATATTTT
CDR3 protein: CAWGQGRNTIYF

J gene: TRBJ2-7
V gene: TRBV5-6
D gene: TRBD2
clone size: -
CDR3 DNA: TGTGCCAGCACTACTTCGGGAGGGCAGTCCTACGAGCAGTACTTC
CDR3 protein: CASTTSGGQSYEQYF

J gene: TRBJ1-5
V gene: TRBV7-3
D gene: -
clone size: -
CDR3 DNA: TGTGCCAGCAGCCCTAATAGCAATCAGCCCCAGCATTTT
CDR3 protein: CASSPNSNQPQHF

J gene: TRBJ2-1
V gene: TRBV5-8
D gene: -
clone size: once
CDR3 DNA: TGTGCCAGCAGCTTTTTTATACGGGGTATCGATGAGCAGTTCTTC
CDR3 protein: CASSFFIRGIDEQFF

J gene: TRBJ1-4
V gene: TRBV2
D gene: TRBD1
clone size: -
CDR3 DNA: TGTGCCAGCAGGGAAACAGGGGTTTATGAAAAACTGTTTTTT
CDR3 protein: CASRETGVYEKLFF

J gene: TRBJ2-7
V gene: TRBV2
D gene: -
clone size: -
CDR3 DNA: TGTGCCACGGAGGAGCAGTACTTC
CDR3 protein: CATEEQYF

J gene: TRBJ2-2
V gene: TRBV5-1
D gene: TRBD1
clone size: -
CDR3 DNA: TGCGCCAGCAGCTTGGCGACAGGGACCGGGGAGCTGTTTTTT
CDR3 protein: CASSLATGTGELFF

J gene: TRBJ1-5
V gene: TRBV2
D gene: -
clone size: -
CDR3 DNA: TGTGCCAGCAGTGATAGTGGCAATCAGCCCCAGCATTTT
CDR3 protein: CASSDSGNQPQHF

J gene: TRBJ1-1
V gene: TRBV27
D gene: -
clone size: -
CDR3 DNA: TGTGCCAGCAGTTTCGGGGGGTGGGCTGAAGCTTTCTTT
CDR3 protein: CASSFGGWAEAFF

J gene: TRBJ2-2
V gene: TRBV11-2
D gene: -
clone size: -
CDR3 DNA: TGTGCCAGCAGCCAACAGGGTGTAGGGGAGCTGTTTTTT
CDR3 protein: CASSQQGVGELFF

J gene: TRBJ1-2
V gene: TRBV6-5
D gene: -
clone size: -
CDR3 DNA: TGTGCCAGCAGTTACAGCGAATCAAACTATGGCTACACCTTC
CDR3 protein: CASSYSESNYGYTF

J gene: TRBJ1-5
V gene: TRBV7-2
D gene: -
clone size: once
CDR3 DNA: TGTGCCAGCAGCTCGACAGGTAGCAATCAGCCCCAGCATTTT
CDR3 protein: CASSSTGSNQPQHF

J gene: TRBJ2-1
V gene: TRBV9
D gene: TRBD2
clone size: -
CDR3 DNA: TGTGCCAGCAGCGATAACCTAGCGGGGGGTTTTTGGTACAATGAGCAGTTCTTC
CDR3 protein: CASSDNLAGGFWYNEQFF

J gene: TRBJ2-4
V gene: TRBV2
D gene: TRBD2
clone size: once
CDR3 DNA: TGTGCCAGCAGTGAAACCGGGACTACAGCCAAAAACATTCAGTACTTC
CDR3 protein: CASSETGTTAKNIQYF

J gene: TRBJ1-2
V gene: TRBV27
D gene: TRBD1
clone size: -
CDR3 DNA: TGTGCCAGCAGTTTAGAGGGACAGGGGGCGCGAGGCTACACCTTC
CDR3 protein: CASSLEGQGARGYTF

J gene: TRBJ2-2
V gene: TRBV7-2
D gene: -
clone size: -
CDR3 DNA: TGTGCCAGCACCGAGGGCGGGGAGCTGTTTTTT
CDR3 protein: CASTEGGELFF

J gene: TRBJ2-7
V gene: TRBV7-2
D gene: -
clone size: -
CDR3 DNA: TGTGCCAGCAGCTTAGCGGTTCTAGCAGGCGACGAGCAGTACTTC
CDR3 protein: CASSLAVLAGDEQYF

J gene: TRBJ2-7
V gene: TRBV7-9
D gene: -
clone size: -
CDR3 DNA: TGTGCCAGCAGCTCCCTCTACGAGCAGTACTTC
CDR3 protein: CASSSLYEQYF